These 27 T cell receptor beta chains originate from one sample sequenced in a study of cytomegalovirus exposure and HLA in healthy donors (dated by TCRdb to 2016 to 2017). The library was obtained by the immunoSEQ multiplex PCR assay. For the multiplex PCR, a mixture combining 60 forward primers for TCR Vbeta segments and 13 reverse primers for TCR Jbeta segments was used. This is the immuneACCESS table as TCRdb keeps it, with only in-frame sequences that have V and J called. A part of the clones is gone; compared with another copy, unresolved V genes explain less than half, and the rest is unexplained. In all, the sample holds about 120,000 clones, and about 80% of those were seen once. The top ten clones comprise approximately 8.8% of the sample. Sequencing was done on a sample of PBMCs. The receptors were gathered from a female donor in good health and CMV-seropositive.

This rearrangement joins TRBV30 to TRBJ1-2; no reliable D call. V dropped 1 base and J dropped 4 bases, with 16 bases sitting between them. The CDR3 runs to 15 residues. Per germline, CDR1 GTSNPN and CDR2 SVGIG (reference sequence). The CDR3 sequence is CAWSATLGVLYGYTF. The CDR3 DNA sequence: TGTGCCTGGAGTGCGACCCTCGGGGTCCTCTATGGCTACACCTTC.

This clone is medium-sized. This sequence joins TRBV7-9 and TRBJ1-6; D might be TRBD1 (5 bases). V gave up 4 bases and J gave up 7 bases, with 20 bases separating them. CDR3 length: 17 amino acids. CDR1 is SEHNR, CDR2 FQNEAQ, per germline (reference sequence). In nucleotides, the CDR3 is TGTGCCAGCAGCTCTCGTAGGGGCGACCCCGCGAATTCACCCCTCCACTTT. This translates into CASSSRRGDPANSPLHF.

This chain connects TRBV28 to TRBJ2-5; 15 nucleotides agree with TRBD2. CDR1 and CDR2 (germline): MDHEN, SYDVKM. The CDR3 has 16 residues. V trimming: 6 bases; J trimming: 2 bases; junction bases outside the gene matches: 4. Here the CDR3 reads CASSQGLAGGQETQYF. In DNA form, the CDR3 reads TGTGCCAGCAGCCAGGGACTAGCGGGGGGACAAGAGACCCAGTACTTC.

This chain links TRBV2 with TRBJ1-2; D is undetermined. The CDR3 is 12 residues long. The ends were cut back, 6 bases at V and 2 bases at J, with 7 bases in the middle. In germline, CDR1 is SNHLY, CDR2 FYNNEI. The chain's CDR3 is CASRRGNYGYTF. CDR3 DNA: TGTGCCAGCAGACGGGGAAACTATGGCTACACCTTC.

As for this clone: A read error may produce the germline difference seen at one junction end. This chain connects TRBV29-1 to TRBJ1-2, with a weak D call TRBD1 (6 bases). The length of the CDR3 is 14 residues. Germline lookup yields CDR1 SQVTM and CDR2 ANQGSEA. The CDR3, as DNA: TGCAGCGTGGAAGGGGGGGATTTCTATTATGGCTACACCTTC. Protein: CSVEGGDFYYGYTF.

This clone turned up a few times. This chain uses TRBV4-2 with TRBJ2-7; weak D call: TRBD1 (5 bases). The CDR3 contains 14 residues. Germline values: CDR1 LGHNA, CDR2 YNFKEQ. V lost 3 bases, J lost 3 bases, and 12 bases lay in between. This chain's CDR3 is CASSHGAQNYEQYF. The CDR3 region has the DNA TGTGCCAGCAGCCATGGGGCTCAGAACTACGAGCAGTACTTC.

This chain uses TRBV5-1 with TRBJ2-7; 8 nucleotides line up with TRBD1. This CDR3 is 14 amino acids long. Trimming cost V 4 bases and J 5 bases; bases outside gene matches: 8. Germline CDR1 SGHRS, CDR2 YFSETQ. The CDR3 sequence is CASSPGQGWDEQYF. CDR3 nucleotides: TGCGCCAGCAGCCCCGGACAGGGATGGGACGAGCAGTACTTC.

The rearrangement joins TRBV11-2 to TRBJ1-6, with 7 nucleotides matching TRBD1. This CDR3 is built from 18 residues. CDR1 and CDR2 from the germline V gene are SGHAT and FQNNGV. The V segment lost 2 bases and the J segment 0 bases; nucleotides outside the gene matches: 7. CDR3 amino acids: CASSLRPTGSSYNSPLHF. The CDR3 DNA reads TGTGCCAGCAGCTTACGCCCGACAGGGAGCTCCTATAATTCACCCCTCCACTTT.

V and J are TRBV27 and TRBJ2-5; tentative D call: TRBD2 (6 bases). The end of the DNA fits TRBJ2-7 better, so the J call may be wrong. The CDR3 runs 17 residues. Germline loops: CDR1 MNHEY, CDR2 SMNVEV (reference sequence). CDR3 nucleotides: TGTGCCAGCAGTTCACGGGGGTCCCCCGTTGGGGCATACGAGCAGTACTTC. This encodes CASSSRGSPVGAYEQYF.

The chain carries TRBV15 and TRBJ2-7; D perhaps matches TRBD1 (6 bases). The CDR3 is made up of 14 amino acids. V was cut by 7 bases and J by 2 bases, with 15 bases left in between. Germline CDR1 is LNHNV and CDR2 is YYDKDF (reference sequence). The chain's CDR3 is CATTWGRGPYEQYF. DNA for the CDR3: TGTGCCACCACCTGGGGCAGGGGCCCCTACGAGCAGTACTTC. Full variable domain (rest looked up from reference TRBV15 and TRBJ2-7): DAMVIQNPRYQVTQFGKPVTLSCSQTLNHNVMYWYQQKSSQAPKLLFHYYDKDFNNEADTPDNFQSRRPNTSFCFLDIRSPGLGDTAMYLCATTWGRGPYEQYFGPGTRLTVT.

The chain combines TRBV29-1 with TRBJ1-5; D gene ambiguous. V lost 4 bases, J lost 0 bases, and 4 bases lay in between. Germline CDR1 reads SQVTM; CDR2 reads ANQGSEA. CDR3 length equals 12 residues. The CDR3 loop is CSVAGSNQPQHF. The CDR3 DNA is TGCAGCGTTGCAGGTAGCAATCAGCCCCAGCATTTT.

The chain carries TRBV2 and TRBJ2-7; D unresolved. Germline V gene lookup returns CDR1 SNHLY and CDR2 FYNNEI. Deletions cut 6 bases from V and 5 bases from J, with 8 bases between. This CDR3 region has 11 residues. The CDR3 DNA is TGTGCCAGCAGAATTAACAACGAGCAGTACTTC. Translated: CASRINNEQYF.

The chain recombines TRBV6-5 with TRBJ1-2; weak D call: TRBD1 (6 bases). Germline CDR1 is MNHEY and CDR2 is SVGAGI. The ends were cut back, 5 bases at V and 4 bases at J, with 14 bases in the middle. CDR3 length: 14 amino acids. CDR3 bases: TGTGCCAGCAGTGAAGTGGGGGCAGTCTATGGCTACACCTTC. Protein sequence: CASSEVGAVYGYTF.

The chain combines TRBV6-4 with TRBJ2-2; D not certain. Germline CDR1 and CDR2: MRHNA and SNTAGT. The CDR3 totals 13 residues. V dropped 5 bases and J dropped 6 bases, with 10 bases sitting between them. CDR3 loop: CASSSNPAGELFF. CDR3 sequence (DNA): TGTGCCAGCAGTTCTAACCCCGCCGGGGAGCTGTTTTTT.

This clone was counted a single time. The chain couples TRBV2 to TRBJ2-2; 8 bases are a match to TRBD2. Losses at the gene ends were 7 bases for V and 4 bases for J; bases not matched to a gene: 8. The V gene's germline CDR1 is SNHLY and CDR2 FYNNEI. The CDR3 has 15 residues. The CDR3 bases are TGTGCCAGCAAGGCTTCGGCGGGGGGCACCGGGGAGCTGTTTTTT. It yields the protein CASKASAGGTGELFF.

The sample holds one count of this clone. The chain has TRBV9 and TRBJ1-1; D not certain. Trimming cost V 4 bases and J 1 base, with 8 bases left between them. Germline V CDR1 and CDR2: SGDLS, YYNGEE. The CDR3 length is 13 residues. The CDR3 loop is CASSPYRNTEAFF. The CDR3 nucleotides are TGTGCCAGCAGCCCCTACAGGAACACTGAAGCTTTCTTT.

The V call is TRBV28, the J call TRBJ1-3; 7 bases match TRBD1. V gave up 6 bases and J gave up 0 bases; unmatched junction bases: 11. Per the germline V gene, CDR1 is MDHEN and CDR2 is SYDVKM. There are 17 residues in the CDR3. The CDR3 DNA is TGTGCCAGCAGCCTAGGACAGGCCTTTCACTCTGGAAACACCATATATTTT. Its protein is CASSLGQAFHSGNTIYF.

The chain's CDR3 is CASSTRGDQPQHF. DNA of the CDR3: TGTGCCAGCAGTACCCGAGGCGATCAGCCCCAGCATTTT. V usage is TRBV6-1 and J usage is TRBJ1-5; D gene unclear. The CDR3 runs 13 residues. V was shortened by 5 bases and J by 5 bases, with 10 bases between the two germline ends. Germline V gene lookup returns CDR1 MNHNS and CDR2 SASEGT.

This sequence joins TRBV7-9 and TRBJ2-2; the match to TRBD1 covers 7 bases. V trimming: 5 bases; J trimming: 6 bases; junction bases outside the gene matches: 9. Germline V gives CDR1 SEHNR, CDR2 FQNEAQ (reference sequence). This CDR3 contains 15 residues. The CDR3 nucleotides read TGTGCCAGCAGCCGACAGGGAACGGTGGCCGGGGAGCTGTTTTTT. Translation gives CASSRQGTVAGELFF.

The genes are TRBV6-1 and TRBJ2-7; the D is unclear. CDR1 is MNHNS and CDR2 is SASEGT in the germline V gene. V was pared by 0 bases and J by 2 bases, with 14 bases between. The CDR3 loop spans 16 amino acids. In DNA form, the CDR3 reads TGTGCCAGCAGTGAAGCCATCCGAGACGGAGCCTACGAGCAGTACTTC. Its protein is CASSEAIRDGAYEQYF.

V and J are TRBV7-6 and TRBJ2-7, with TRBD1 as a possible D gene (6 bases). Trimming cost V 1 base and J 0 bases, with 10 bases left between them. Germline V gene lookup returns CDR1 SGHVS and CDR2 FNYEAQ. The CDR3 contains 15 residues. CDR3 residues: CASSLVTDSSYEQYF. Here the CDR3 DNA reads TGTGCCAGCAGCTTAGTAACGGACAGCTCCTACGAGCAGTACTTC. The entire variable domain, with the rest obtained from reference TRBV7-6 and TRBJ2-7, is as follows: GAGVSQSPRYKVTKRGQDVALRCDPISGHVSLYWYRQALGQGPEFLTYFNYEAQQDKSGLPNDRFSAERPEGSISTLTIQRTEQRDSAMYRCASSLVTDSSYEQYFGPGTRLTVT.

The chain employs TRBV6-6 and TRBJ2-7; D gene uncertain. Germline CDR1 is MNHNY and CDR2 is SVGAGI (reference sequence). Trimming took off 6 bases at V and 5 bases at J, with 8 bases between the two ends. The CDR3 has 11 amino acids. Here the CDR3 reads CASSPRDEQYF. CDR3 coding DNA: TGTGCCAGCAGCCCACGAGACGAGCAGTACTTC.

This chain links TRBV5-6 with TRBJ1-4; 10 bases line up with TRBD1. The CDR3 is 16 residues long. Germline V gene data show CDR1 as SGHDT and CDR2 as YYEEEE. J lost 7 bases, V lost 0 bases, and 6 bases had no gene match. The CDR3 sequence: CASSLGQGAAGEKLFF. The CDR3 DNA sequence: TGTGCCAGCAGCTTGGGACAGGGGGCGGCTGGTGAAAAACTGTTTTTT.

The chain is built from TRBV7-9 and TRBJ2-7, with 8 bases identical to TRBD1. Germline-derived CDR1 and CDR2 are SEHNR and FQNEAQ (reference sequence). Germline trimming cut 5 bases from V and 5 bases from J; bases unmatched to any gene: 11. The CDR3 runs to 15 residues. The CDR3 is CASSINGQGLNEQYF. The DNA of the CDR3 is TGTGCCAGCAGCATAAACGGACAGGGTCTGAACGAGCAGTACTTC.

This rearrangement joins TRBV30 to TRBJ2-2; D might be TRBD2 (5 bases). Germline CDR1 GTSNPN, CDR2 SVGIG (reference sequence). This CDR3 is 12 amino acids long. V was trimmed by 4 bases and J by 5 bases, leaving 8 bases between them. In nucleotides, the CDR3 is TGTGCCTGGACAGGACTGACCGGGGAGCTGTTTTTT. This translates into CAWTGLTGELFF.

V is TRBV9 and J is TRBJ1-1; perhaps TRBD1 as D (6 bases). V dropped 1 base and J dropped 3 bases, with 13 bases sitting between them. Germline V gene sequence: CDR1 SGDLS, CDR2 YYNGEE. This CDR3 region has 15 residues. The CDR3 loop is CASSVNWGHDTEAFF. The CDR3 DNA is TGTGCCAGCAGCGTAAACTGGGGACATGACACTGAAGCTTTCTTT.

A word on this clone: The same CDR3 arises from other DNA sequences in this sample as well. V usage is TRBV29-1 and J usage is TRBJ1-1; possibly TRBD1 for D (5 bases). This CDR3 region has 13 residues. In germline, CDR1 is SQVTM, CDR2 ANQGSEA. In DNA, the CDR3 is TGCAGTGTTCAGGAGCAGGACATTACTGAAGCTTTCTTT. Translated: CSVQEQDITEAFF.